These 25 T cell receptor beta chains originate from one sample sequenced in a study of cytomegalovirus exposure and HLA in healthy donors. The PCR was carried out with 60 Vbeta primers and 13 Jbeta primers. The repertoire was sequenced with immunoSEQ multiplex PCR; TCRdb's copy has only in-frame clones and lacks some. In the table there are 150,000 to 200,000 clones, 75% to 90% of which are singletons. Sequencing was done on a sample of PBMCs. The receptors here all came from a man aged 50-60 years in good health and CMV-seropositive.

V is TRBV18 and J is TRBJ1-4, with D perhaps matching TRBD1 (5 bases). CDR3 length: 14 amino acids. Trimming cost V 3 bases and J 5 bases, with 10 bases left between them. The germline V gene has CDR1 KGHSH and CDR2 LQKENI. Here the CDR3 reads CASSPQGRNEKLFF. The CDR3 nucleotides read TGTGCCAGCTCACCGCAGGGCCGGAATGAAAAACTGTTTTTT.

The genes are TRBV6-5 and TRBJ1-5; D is undetermined. The CDR3 has 13 amino acids. V lost 5 bases and J 6 bases, leaving 11 bases between the germline ends. Germline CDR1 MNHEY, CDR2 SVGAGI. The chain's CDR3 is CASSGGHIQPQHF. In DNA form, the CDR3 reads TGTGCCAGCAGTGGTGGCCATATTCAGCCCCAGCATTTT.

Written as DNA, the CDR3 is TGTGCCACCAGCAATATCAATCAGCCCCAGCATTTT. It translates to CATSNINQPQHF. The V call is TRBV15, the J call TRBJ1-5; no clear D gene. The CDR3 has 12 residues. V was pared by 4 bases and J by 3 bases, with 4 bases between. Per the germline V gene, CDR1 is LNHNV and CDR2 is YYDKDF (reference sequence).

The rearrangement links TRBV4-1 to TRBJ1-1; tentative D call: TRBD1 (6 bases). The V end lost 5 bases, the J end lost 4 bases, and 14 bases lay between the germline ends. Germline V gives CDR1 MGHRA, CDR2 YSYEKL. The CDR3 length is 14 residues. The CDR3 bases are TGCGCCAGCAGCGCTACACAGGGCAGCACTGAAGCTTTCTTT. It encodes CASSATQGSTEAFF.

The chain recombines TRBV5-1 with TRBJ2-5, with a tentative D call TRBD1 (6 bases). CDR3 length: 12 amino acids. Looked up from germline, CDR1 is SGHRS and CDR2 is YFSETQ. Trimming cost V 5 bases and J 5 bases, with 10 bases left between them. The CDR3 region has the DNA TGCGCCAGCAGGAATGACAGGGAGACCCAGTACTTC. Protein: CASRNDRETQYF.

The chain recombines TRBV28 with TRBJ2-1; 7 bases agree with TRBD2. Germline trimming cut 6 bases from V and 0 bases from J; bases unmatched to any gene: 8. The CDR3 runs 16 residues. Germline lookup yields CDR1 MDHEN and CDR2 SYDVKM. As DNA, the CDR3 is TGTGCCAGCAGAAAGGGACTATCCCCCTCCTACAATGAGCAGTTCTTC. Protein sequence: CASRKGLSPSYNEQFF.

The chain is built from TRBV7-2 and TRBJ2-1, with 7 bases fitting TRBD2. CDR1 is SGHTA, CDR2 FQGNSA, per germline. This CDR3 is built from 13 residues. J lost 6 bases, V lost 6 bases, and 5 bases had no gene match. In DNA, the CDR3 is TGTGCCAGCAGGACTAGCCCCAGCAATGAGCAGTTCTTC. It is translated as CASRTSPSNEQFF.

The rearrangement links TRBV18 to TRBJ2-2, with D uncertain. Germline V gene data show CDR1 as KGHSH and CDR2 as LQKENI. V lost 3 bases and J lost 2, with 10 bases in between. CDR3 length equals 15 residues. The CDR3 sequence: CASSPYTENTGELFF. CDR3 sequence (DNA): TGTGCCAGCTCACCCTACACAGAAAACACCGGGGAGCTGTTTTTT.

The V call is TRBV7-9, the J call TRBJ1-1; D remains unclear. CDR3 length: 14 amino acids. Germline V lookup: CDR1 SEHNR, CDR2 FQNEAQ (reference sequence). V shed 3 bases and J shed 3 bases, with 11 bases lying between them. CDR3 nucleotide sequence: TGTGCCAGCAGCTTGGAGGCCGGGTACACTGAAGCTTTCTTT. Translating it yields CASSLEAGYTEAFF.

J is TRBJ1-2 and V is TRBV15; unclear D gene. Per germline, CDR1 LNHNV and CDR2 YYDKDF (reference sequence). The CDR3 consists of 13 residues. Trimming took off 1 base at V and 4 bases at J, with 7 bases between the two ends. The CDR3 is CATSRGRPYGYTF. The CDR3, as DNA: TGTGCCACCAGCAGAGGGCGGCCCTATGGCTACACCTTC.

CDR3 loop: CASSYPPGNTDTQYF. The DNA of the CDR3 is TGTGCCAGCAGCTACCCGCCCGGGAACACAGATACGCAGTATTTT. The chain recombines TRBV7-6 with TRBJ2-3, with TRBD2 as a possible D gene (5 bases). This CDR3 region has 15 residues. The germline V gene has CDR1 SGHVS and CDR2 FNYEAQ. The V and J ends lost 4 bases and 2 bases respectively, with 13 bases between them.

V gene TRBV5-1 combines with J gene TRBJ1-3, with D tentatively TRBD1 (5 bases). The germline V and J ends were trimmed by 3 bases and 2 bases, with 15 bases remaining between them. Germline CDR1 reads SGHRS; CDR2 reads YFSETQ. This CDR3 has 16 amino acids. The CDR3 nucleotides read TGCGCCAGCAGCTCGGAGGGGCCGGGGGCTGGAAACACCATATATTTT. Translation: CASSSEGPGAGNTIYF.

This rearrangement joins TRBV7-8 to TRBJ1-2, with a possible D match to TRBD1 (6 bases). CDR1 and CDR2 (germline): SGHVS, FQNEAQ. CDR3 length: 16 amino acids. Trimming removed 3 bases at V and 4 bases at J, with 18 bases between. DNA for the CDR3: TGTGCCAGCAGCTTTAGGAGGGGGGGGATGGGCTATGGCTACACCTTC. The encoded protein is CASSFRRGGMGYGYTF.

V and J are TRBV28 and TRBJ2-5; possible D gene TRBD1, 6 bases. The length of the CDR3 is 18 residues. Trimming removed 6 bases from V and 5 bases from J, with 28 bases in between. Per the germline V gene, CDR1 is MDHEN and CDR2 is SYDVKM. The CDR3 spells CASSYSPGQRLLGETQYF. The CDR3 DNA reads TGTGCCAGCAGCTACTCGCCGGGACAACGACTCCTAGGGGAGACCCAGTACTTC.

This chain links TRBV9 with TRBJ2-1; D is uncertain. Germline CDR1 SGDLS, CDR2 YYNGEE. The CDR3 extends over 14 amino acids. V dropped 4 bases and J dropped 5 bases, with 13 bases sitting between them. CDR3 sequence: CASSPVGVDNEQFF. DNA for the CDR3: TGTGCCAGCAGCCCGGTGGGCGTAGACAATGAGCAGTTCTTC.

V and J are TRBV2 and TRBJ2-7; 11 bases are a match to TRBD2. V dropped 0 bases and J dropped 3; count of bases not matched to a gene: 4. The CDR3 sequence is 16 residues long. Germline lookup yields CDR1 SNHLY and CDR2 FYNNEI. For the CDR3, the DNA is TGTGCCAGCAGTGAAGCCGGGACTAGCGGCCACTACGAGCAGTACTTC. Encoded protein: CASSEAGTSGHYEQYF.

This clone was observed a few times. J is TRBJ1-3 and V is TRBV5-8; D call uncertain. Germline V gene sequence: CDR1 SGHTS, CDR2 YDEGEE. The CDR3 contains 15 residues. V lost 2 bases and J 0 bases, leaving 9 bases between the germline ends. CDR3 loop: CASSFGRLSGNTIYF. The DNA of the CDR3 is TGTGCCAGCAGCTTCGGCAGGCTCTCTGGAAACACCATATATTTT.

The chain combines TRBV2 with TRBJ1-2, with D possibly TRBD1 on 6 matching bases. Per the germline V gene, CDR1 is SNHLY and CDR2 is FYNNEI. Trimming took off 2 bases at V and 6 bases at J, with 7 bases between the two ends. The CDR3 contains 12 residues. The CDR3 DNA is TGTGCCAGCAGTGAACAGGGGAATGGCTACACCTTC. It encodes CASSEQGNGYTF.

V and J are TRBV11-2 and TRBJ2-3, with 12 nucleotides matching TRBD2. The CDR3 sequence is 15 residues long. V dropped 5 bases and J dropped 4; count of bases not matched to a gene: 4. Germline V lookup: CDR1 SGHAT, CDR2 FQNNGV. CDR3 protein: CASSPTSGSPDTQYF. The DNA of the CDR3 is TGTGCCAGCAGCCCGACTAGCGGGAGCCCAGATACGCAGTATTTT.

For this clone: A read error may produce the germline difference seen at one junction end. The V gene is TRBV7-9, the J gene TRBJ2-1; 7 bases match TRBD2. Germline V CDR1 and CDR2: SEHNR, FQNEAQ (reference sequence). The CDR3 consists of 15 residues. Here the CDR3 reads CSSSLVSGLGNEQFF. In nucleotides, the CDR3 is TGTTCCAGCAGCTTAGTTAGCGGGTTGGGTAATGAGCAGTTCTTC.

The CDR3 is CASSVRTSGSTDTQYF. DNA for the CDR3: TGTGCCAGCAGCGTAAGAACTAGCGGGAGTACAGATACGCAGTATTTT. The chain employs TRBV2 and TRBJ2-3; 11 nucleotides agree with TRBD2. V shed 6 bases, J shed 3 bases, and the junction held 8 bases outside the gene matches. CDR1 and CDR2 from the germline V gene are SNHLY and FYNNEI. CDR3 size: 16 residues.

This clone was counted a single time. J is TRBJ1-4 and V is TRBV6-5; weak D call: TRBD1 (6 bases). V dropped 2 bases and J dropped 7 bases, with 14 bases sitting between them. Germline CDR1 and CDR2: MNHEY and SVGAGI. The CDR3 totals 15 residues. CDR3 amino acids: CASSYGTGPGEKLFF. DNA for the CDR3: TGTGCCAGCAGTTACGGCACAGGGCCGGGTGAAAAACTGTTTTTT.

The rearrangement uses TRBV25-1 and TRBJ1-1; perhaps TRBD1 as D (5 bases). The CDR3 contains 13 residues. Germline V gene lookup returns CDR1 MGHDK and CDR2 SYGVNS. The V end was cut by 8 bases, the J end by 0 bases, with 10 bases between. The CDR3 sequence: CASSGLMNTEAFF. The CDR3 DNA is TGTGCCAGCTCGGGACTGATGAACACTGAAGCTTTCTTT. The full variable domain, in which reference TRBV25-1 and TRBJ1-1 provide the parts outside the CDR3, is EADIYQTPRYLVIGTGKKITLECSQTMGHDKMYWYQQDPGMELHLIHYSYGVNSTEKGDLSSESTVSRIRTEHFPLTLESARPSHTSQYLCASSGLMNTEAFFGQGTRLTVV.

V is TRBV28 and J is TRBJ2-4, with 8 bases fitting TRBD1. CDR1 is MDHEN, CDR2 SYDVKM, per germline. Unmatched junction bases numbered 8, after V lost 11 bases and J lost 5 bases. The CDR3 spans 13 residues. The CDR3 sequence: CASTPQGENIQYF. CDR3 nucleotide sequence: TGTGCCTCCACCCCACAGGGGGAAAACATTCAGTACTTC.

The rearrangement uses TRBV7-2 and TRBJ1-3; D remains ambiguous. The germline V gene encodes CDR1 SGHTA and CDR2 FQGNSA. The CDR3 is made up of 14 amino acids. Trimming shortened V by 1 base and J by 3 bases, and 7 bases separated the two germline ends. The CDR3 DNA is TGTGCCAGCAGCTTAGATGCGCTTGGAAACACCATATATTTT. Translation gives CASSLDALGNTIYF. The variable domain in full, with the rest retrieved from reference TRBV7-2 and TRBJ1-3, is GAGVSQSPSNKVTEKGKDVELRCDPISGHTALYWYRQSLGQGLEFLIYFQGNSAPDKSGLPSDRFSAERTGGSVSTLTIQRTQQEDSAVYLCASSLDALGNTIYFGEGSWLTVV.